This entry features one T cell receptor beta chain sequence. Antigen: not known. From the 5' RACE reads, TCRdb called clonotypes with MiXCR, one entry per CDR3 protein. The sample has fewer than 600,000 distinct CDR3 sequences, about 22% seen once. This sample stems from a study of T-cell memory formation after mild COVID-19. The CDR3 length is 17 residues. V shed 1 base, J shed 2 bases, and the junction held 8 bases outside the gene matches. Germline assignment: CDR1 SGHRS and CDR2 YFSETQ. General study findings and limits: CM and EM subsets held most contracting CD4+ clones; EMRA held CD8+ ones.

V and J are TRBV5-1 and TRBJ2-7, with TRBD1 matching 11 bases. The receptor comes from an adult woman who had mild COVID-19 (a few samples of this study predate the infection). Cell type and time point are not known. The material sequenced was PBMCs or a T cell subset sorted from them (not recorded which). The CDR3 nucleotides are TGCGCCAGCAGCTTGACAGGGACAGGGGGTAATCCCTACGAGCAGTACTTC. Translation: CASSLTGTGGNPYEQYF.